This T cell receptor beta chain appears in the sequencing data of a study of T cell clones after liver transplantation. Some clones are missing from TCRdb's copy, which holds only in-frame ones; the method was immunoSEQ multiplex PCR. The sample records around 71,000 clones, roughly 80% being singletons. V dropped 3 bases and J dropped 2 bases, with 10 bases sitting between them. Germline CDR1 is LGHNA and CDR2 is YSLEER. The CDR3 loop spans 14 amino acids. Sorting of unstimulated PBMCs yielded separate CD3+CD4+ and CD3+CD8+ fractions. The rearrangement joins TRBV4-3 to TRBJ2-5; D possibly corresponds to TRBD2 (6 bases). The TCR was taken from a human patient who received a liver transplant. Certain T cells may be donor cells from the graft. Sequences were derived from CD4+ T cells from blood, sampled 12 months after liver transplant. The DNA for the CDR3 is TGCGCCAGCAGCCACGGGACTCAACAAGAGACCCAGTACTTC. Protein sequence: CASSHGTQQETQYF.